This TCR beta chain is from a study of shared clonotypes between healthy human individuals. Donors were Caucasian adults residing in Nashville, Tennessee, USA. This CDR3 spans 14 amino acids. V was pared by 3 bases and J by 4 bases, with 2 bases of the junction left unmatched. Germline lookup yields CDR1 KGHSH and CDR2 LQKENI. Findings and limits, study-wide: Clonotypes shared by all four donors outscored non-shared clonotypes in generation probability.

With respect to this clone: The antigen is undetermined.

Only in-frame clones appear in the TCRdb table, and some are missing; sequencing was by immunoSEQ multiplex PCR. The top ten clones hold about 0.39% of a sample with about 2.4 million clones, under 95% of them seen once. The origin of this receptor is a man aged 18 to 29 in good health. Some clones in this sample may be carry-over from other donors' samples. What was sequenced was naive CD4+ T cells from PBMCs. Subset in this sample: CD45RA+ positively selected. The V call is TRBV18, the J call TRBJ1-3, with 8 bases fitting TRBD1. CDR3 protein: CASSPRDRGNTIYF. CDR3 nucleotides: TGTGCCAGCTCACCGAGGGACAGGGGAAACACCATATATTTT.